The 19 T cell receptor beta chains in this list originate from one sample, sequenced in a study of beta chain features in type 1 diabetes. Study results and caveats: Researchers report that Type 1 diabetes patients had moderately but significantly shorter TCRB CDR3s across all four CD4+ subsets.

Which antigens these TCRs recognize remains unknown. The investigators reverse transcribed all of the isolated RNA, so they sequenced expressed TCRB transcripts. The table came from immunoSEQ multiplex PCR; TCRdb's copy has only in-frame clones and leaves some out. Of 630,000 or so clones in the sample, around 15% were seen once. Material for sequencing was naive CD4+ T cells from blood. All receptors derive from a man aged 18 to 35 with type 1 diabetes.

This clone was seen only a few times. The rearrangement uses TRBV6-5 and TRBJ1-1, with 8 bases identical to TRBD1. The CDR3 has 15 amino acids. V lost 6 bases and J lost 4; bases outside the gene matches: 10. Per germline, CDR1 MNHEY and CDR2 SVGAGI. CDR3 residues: CASRTGRTGGTEAFF. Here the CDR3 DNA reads TGTGCCAGCAGAACGGGACGTACAGGGGGCACTGAAGCTTTCTTT.

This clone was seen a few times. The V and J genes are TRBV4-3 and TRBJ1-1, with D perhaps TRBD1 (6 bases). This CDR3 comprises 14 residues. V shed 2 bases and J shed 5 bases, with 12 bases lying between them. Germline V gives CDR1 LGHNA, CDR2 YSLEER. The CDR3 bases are TGCGCCAGCAGCCAATTACAGGGTCAGACTGAAGCTTTCTTT. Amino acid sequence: CASSQLQGQTEAFF.

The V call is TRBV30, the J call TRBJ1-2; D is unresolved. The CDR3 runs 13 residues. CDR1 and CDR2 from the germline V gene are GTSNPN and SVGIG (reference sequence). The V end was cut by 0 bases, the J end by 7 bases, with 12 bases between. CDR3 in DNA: TGTGCCTGGAGTGTACTCAGGCTGGGTGGCTACACCTTC. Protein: CAWSVLRLGGYTF.

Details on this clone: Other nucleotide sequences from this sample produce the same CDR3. CDR3 residues: CASSLTGTGELFF. CDR3 bases: TGTGCCAGCAGTTTGACGGGAACCGGGGAGCTGTTTTTT. V gene TRBV7-9 combines with J gene TRBJ2-2, with D perhaps matching TRBD2 (5 bases). The germline V gene has CDR1 SEHNR and CDR2 FQNEAQ (reference sequence). The CDR3 has 13 residues. V dropped 6 bases and J dropped 5 bases, with 10 bases sitting between them.

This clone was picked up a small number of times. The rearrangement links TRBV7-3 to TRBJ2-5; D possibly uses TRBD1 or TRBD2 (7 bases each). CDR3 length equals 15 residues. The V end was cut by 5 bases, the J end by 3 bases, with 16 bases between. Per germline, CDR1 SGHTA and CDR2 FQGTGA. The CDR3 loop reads CASSTRGGSEETQYF. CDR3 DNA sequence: TGTGCCAGCAGCACCAGGGGGGGATCCGAAGAGACCCAGTACTTC.

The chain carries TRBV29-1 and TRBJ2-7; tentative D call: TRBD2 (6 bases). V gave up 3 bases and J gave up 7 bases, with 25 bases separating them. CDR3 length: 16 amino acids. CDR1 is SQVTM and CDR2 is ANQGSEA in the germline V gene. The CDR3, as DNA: TGCAGCGTTGAGGAGGGGAGCGGGCCCCTACTTGGGGAGCAGTACTTC. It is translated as CSVEEGSGPLLGEQYF.

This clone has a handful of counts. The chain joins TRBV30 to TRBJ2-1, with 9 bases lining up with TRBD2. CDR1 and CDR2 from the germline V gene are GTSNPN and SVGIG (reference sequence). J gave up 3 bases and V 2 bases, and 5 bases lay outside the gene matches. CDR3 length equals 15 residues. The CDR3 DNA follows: TGTGCCTGGAGTATCAGCGGGAGGAACTACAATGAGCAGTTCTTC. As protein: CAWSISGRNYNEQFF. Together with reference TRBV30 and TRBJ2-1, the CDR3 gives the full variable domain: SQTIHQWPATLVQPVGSPLSLECTVEGTSNPNLYWYRQAAGRGLQLLFYSVGIGQISSEVPQNLSASRPQDRQFILSSKKLLLSDSGFYLCAWSISGRNYNEQFFGPGTRLTVL.

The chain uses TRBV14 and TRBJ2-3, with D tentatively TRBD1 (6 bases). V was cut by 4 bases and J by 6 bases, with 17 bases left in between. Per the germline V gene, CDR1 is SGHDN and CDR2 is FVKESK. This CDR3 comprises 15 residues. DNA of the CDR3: TGTGCCAGCAGCCCCCGCGGCAGGGGAAGGGATACGCAGTATTTT. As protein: CASSPRGRGRDTQYF.

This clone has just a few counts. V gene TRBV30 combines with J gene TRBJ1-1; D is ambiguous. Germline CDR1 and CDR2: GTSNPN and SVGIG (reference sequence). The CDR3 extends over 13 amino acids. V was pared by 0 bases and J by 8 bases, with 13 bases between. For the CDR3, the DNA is TGTGCCTGGAGTGTTGGGTCAGGAGTAGAAGCTTTCTTT. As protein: CAWSVGSGVEAFF.

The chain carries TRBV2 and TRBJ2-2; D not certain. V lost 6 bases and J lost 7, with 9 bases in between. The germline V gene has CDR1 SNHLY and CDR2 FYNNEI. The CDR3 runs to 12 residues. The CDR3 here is CASRLGIGELFF. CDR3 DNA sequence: TGTGCCAGCAGGCTAGGGATCGGGGAGCTGTTTTTT.

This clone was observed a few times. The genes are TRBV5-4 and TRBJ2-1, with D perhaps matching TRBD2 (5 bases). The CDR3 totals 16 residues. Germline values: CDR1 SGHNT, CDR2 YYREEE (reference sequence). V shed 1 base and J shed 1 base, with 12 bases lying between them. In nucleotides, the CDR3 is TGTGCCAGCAGCTTGCTCAGCGGCTCATCCTACAATGAGCAGTTCTTC. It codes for CASSLLSGSSYNEQFF. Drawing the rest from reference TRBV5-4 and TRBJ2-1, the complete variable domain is ETGVTQSPTHLIKTRGQQVTLRCSSQSGHNTVSWYQQALGQGPQFIFQYYREEENGRGNFPPRFSGLQFPNYSSELNVNALELDDSALYLCASSLLSGSSYNEQFFGPGTRLTVL.

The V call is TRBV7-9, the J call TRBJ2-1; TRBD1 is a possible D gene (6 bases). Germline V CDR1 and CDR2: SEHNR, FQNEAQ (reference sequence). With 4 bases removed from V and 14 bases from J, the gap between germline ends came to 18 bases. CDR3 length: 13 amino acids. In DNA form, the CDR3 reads TGTGCCAGCAGCTCCGACCCAGGGGATTCGAAGTTCTTC. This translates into CASSSDPGDSKFF.

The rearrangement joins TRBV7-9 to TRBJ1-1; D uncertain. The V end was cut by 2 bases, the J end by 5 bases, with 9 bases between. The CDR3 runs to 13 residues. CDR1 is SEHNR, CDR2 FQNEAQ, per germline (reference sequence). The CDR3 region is CASSLNRGTEAFF. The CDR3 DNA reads TGTGCCAGCAGCTTAAATCGCGGGACTGAAGCTTTCTTT.

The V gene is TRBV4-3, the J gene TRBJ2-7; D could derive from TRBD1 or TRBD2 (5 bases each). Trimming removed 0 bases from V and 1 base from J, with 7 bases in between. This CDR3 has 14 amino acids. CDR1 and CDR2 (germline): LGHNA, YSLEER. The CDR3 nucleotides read TGCGCCAGCAGCCAAGATTGGGGGTCCTACGAGCAGTACTTC. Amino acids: CASSQDWGSYEQYF.

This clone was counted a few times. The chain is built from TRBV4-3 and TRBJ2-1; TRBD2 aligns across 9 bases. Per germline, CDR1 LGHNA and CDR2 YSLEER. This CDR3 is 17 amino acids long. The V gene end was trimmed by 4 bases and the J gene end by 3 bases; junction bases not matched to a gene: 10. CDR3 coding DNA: TGCGCCAGCAGCCCGCGCGGAGGTAGCGGGGGCTACAATGAGCAGTTCTTC. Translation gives CASSPRGGSGGYNEQFF.

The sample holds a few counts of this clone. The DNA for the CDR3 is TGTGCCAGCAGCCCCGGGGGGCACCTCGGGGGCTACACCTTC. This sequence encodes CASSPGGHLGGYTF. This sequence joins TRBV7-9 and TRBJ1-2, with D perhaps TRBD1 (6 bases). Germline CDR1 and CDR2: SEHNR and FQNEAQ (reference sequence). V shed 5 bases and J shed 8 bases, with 18 bases lying between them. This CDR3 has 14 amino acids. Drawing the rest from reference TRBV7-9 and TRBJ1-2, the complete variable domain is DTGVSQNPRHKITKRGQNVTFRCDPISEHNRLYWYRQTLGQGPEFLTYFQNEAQLEKSRLLSDRFSAERPKGSFSTLEIQRTEQGDSAMYLCASSPGGHLGGYTFGSGTRLTVV.

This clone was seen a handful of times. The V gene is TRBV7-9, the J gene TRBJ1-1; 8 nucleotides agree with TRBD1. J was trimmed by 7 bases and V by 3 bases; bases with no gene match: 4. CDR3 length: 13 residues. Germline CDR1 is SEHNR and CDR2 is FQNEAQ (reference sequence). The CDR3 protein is CASSFGQGREAFF. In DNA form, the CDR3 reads TGTGCCAGCAGCTTCGGACAGGGCCGTGAAGCTTTCTTT.

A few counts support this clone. This CDR3 is CASSLRRGSGNTIYF. As DNA, the CDR3 is TGTGCCAGTAGTCTCCGGCGGGGGTCTGGAAACACCATATATTTT. This sequence joins TRBV19 and TRBJ1-3; a possible D gene is TRBD1 (5 bases). Trimming removed 5 bases from V and 1 base from J, with 12 bases in between. Germline values: CDR1 LNHDA, CDR2 SQIVND (reference sequence). The CDR3 runs to 15 residues.

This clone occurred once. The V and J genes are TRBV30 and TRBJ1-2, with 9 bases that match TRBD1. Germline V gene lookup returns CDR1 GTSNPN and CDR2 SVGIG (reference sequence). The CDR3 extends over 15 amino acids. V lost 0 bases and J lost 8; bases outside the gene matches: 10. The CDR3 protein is CAWSVRRGTGRGYTF. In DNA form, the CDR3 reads TGTGCCTGGAGTGTTAGAAGGGGGACAGGGCGCGGCTACACCTTC.